The source of this T cell receptor (beta chain) is a study of T-cell memory formation after mild COVID-19. Overall study: TCR clusters were mostly donor specific.

This clonotype was seen a handful of times. Its antigen is not identified. 5'RACE primed from the constant segment yielded TCR alpha and TCR beta cDNA libraries bearing sample barcodes and UMIs. MiXCR, applied by TCRdb to the 5' RACE reads, yields one record per CDR3 protein. This sample has 350,000 to 500,000 distinct CDR3 sequences, with around a quarter found just once. General study points: Day 15 to 85 contractors were CD4/CD8 balanced; later expanders leaned CD4+. Contracting CD8+ clones were enriched in EMRA, CD4+ mainly in CM and EM.

The CDR3 is made up of 15 amino acids. Germline CDR1 SGHAT, CDR2 FQNNGV. V dropped 5 bases and J dropped 0; count of bases not matched to a gene: 7. The specimen was PBMCs or a T cell subset sorted from them (not recorded which). The TCR originated in an adult woman who had mild COVID-19 (a few samples of this study predate the infection). Cell type and time point are not known. This chain uses TRBV11-2 with TRBJ2-7, with 7 bases fitting TRBD2. CDR3 loop: CASSGSGLYSYEQYF. CDR3 nucleotide sequence: TGTGCCAGCAGCGGTTCGGGACTATACTCCTACGAGCAGTACTTC.